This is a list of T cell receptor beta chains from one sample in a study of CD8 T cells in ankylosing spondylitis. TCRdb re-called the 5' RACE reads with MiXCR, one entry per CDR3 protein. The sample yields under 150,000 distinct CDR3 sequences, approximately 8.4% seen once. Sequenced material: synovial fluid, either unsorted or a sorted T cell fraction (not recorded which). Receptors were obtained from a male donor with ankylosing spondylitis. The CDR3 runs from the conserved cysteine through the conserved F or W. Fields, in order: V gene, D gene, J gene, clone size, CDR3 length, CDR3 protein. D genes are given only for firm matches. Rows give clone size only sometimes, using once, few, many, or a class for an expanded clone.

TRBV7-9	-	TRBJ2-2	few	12	CASYVRPGELFF
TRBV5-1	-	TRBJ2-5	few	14	CASSYYSAQETQYF
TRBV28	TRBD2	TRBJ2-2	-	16	CASSLFASGNTGELFF
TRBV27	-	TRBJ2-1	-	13	CATMRRRDNEQFF
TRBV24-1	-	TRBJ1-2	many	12	CATADGAYGYTF
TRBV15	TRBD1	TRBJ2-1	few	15	CATSRAGTGRNEQFF
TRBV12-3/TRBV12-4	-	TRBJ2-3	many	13	CASSLGITDTQYF
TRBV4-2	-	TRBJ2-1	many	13	CASSRAGNNEQFF
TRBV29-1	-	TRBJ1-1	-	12	CSVGGGDTEAFF
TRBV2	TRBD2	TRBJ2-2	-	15	CASTDRSGGTGELFF
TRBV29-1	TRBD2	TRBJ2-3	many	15	CSVGGRAGTSDTQYF
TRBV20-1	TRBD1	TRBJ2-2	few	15	CSALGTDLNTGELFF
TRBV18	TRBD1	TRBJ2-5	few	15	CASSVTGQEGETQYF
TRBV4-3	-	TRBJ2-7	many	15	CASSQDLGQSYEQYF
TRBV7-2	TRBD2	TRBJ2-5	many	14	CASSLNSGPETQYF
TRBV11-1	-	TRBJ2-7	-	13	CASSPDTTYEQYF
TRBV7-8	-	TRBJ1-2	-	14	CASSLERAGYGYTF
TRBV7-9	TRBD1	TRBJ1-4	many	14	CASSLRDSNEKLFF
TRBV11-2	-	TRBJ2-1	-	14	CASSLRVKEGEQFF
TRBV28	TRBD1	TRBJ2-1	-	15	CASRGTGTGRNEQFF
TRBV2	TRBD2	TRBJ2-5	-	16	CASSGGSGGTQETQYF
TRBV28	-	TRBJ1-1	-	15	CASSFPRHDFTEAFF
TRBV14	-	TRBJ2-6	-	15	CASSQDGSGANVLTF
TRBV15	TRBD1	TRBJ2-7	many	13	CATSRDPTGAQYF
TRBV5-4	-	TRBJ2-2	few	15	CASSPQLVNTGELFF
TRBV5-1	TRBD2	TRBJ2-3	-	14	CASTVSGSTDTQYF
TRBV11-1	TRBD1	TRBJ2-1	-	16	CASSFLSGGAYNEQFF
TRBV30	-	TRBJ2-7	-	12	CAWKTDQYEQYF
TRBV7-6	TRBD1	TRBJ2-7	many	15	CASSLGGTGFYEQYF
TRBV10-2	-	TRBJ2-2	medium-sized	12	CASRLSAGELFF
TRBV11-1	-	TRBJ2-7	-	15	CASSLAAGWDGEQYF
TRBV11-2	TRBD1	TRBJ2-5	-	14	CASSFTGGQDSQYF
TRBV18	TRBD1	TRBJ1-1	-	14	CASSPGQARTEAFF
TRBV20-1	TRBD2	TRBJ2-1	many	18	CSARVYPSGRAPYNEQFF
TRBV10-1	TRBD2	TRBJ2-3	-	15	CASSDSGRAQDTQYF
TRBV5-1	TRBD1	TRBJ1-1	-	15	CASTQQGLGDTEAFF
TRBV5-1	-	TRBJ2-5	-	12	CASAYLKETQYF
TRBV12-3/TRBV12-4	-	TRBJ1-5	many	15	CASSFRDGSNQPQHF
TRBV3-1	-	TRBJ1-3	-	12	CARSQGGNTIYF
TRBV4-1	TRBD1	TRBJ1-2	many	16	CASSQAGQGLSYGYTF
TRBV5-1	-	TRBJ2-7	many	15	CASSWDGTQIYEQYF
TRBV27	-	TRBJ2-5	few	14	CASSLGFWSETQYF
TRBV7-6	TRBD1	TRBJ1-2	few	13	CASSGQGLYGYTF
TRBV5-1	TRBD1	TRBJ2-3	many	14	CASSLRQGEDTQYF
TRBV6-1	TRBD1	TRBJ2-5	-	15	CASGFTGGRQETQYF
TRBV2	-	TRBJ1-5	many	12	CASASSNQPQHF
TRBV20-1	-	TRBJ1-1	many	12	CSARAPPNEAFF
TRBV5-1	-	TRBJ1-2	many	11	CASSSMDGYTF
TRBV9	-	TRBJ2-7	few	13	CASSVGAAEEQYF
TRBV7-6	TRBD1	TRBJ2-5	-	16	CASSSGGQGAQETQYF
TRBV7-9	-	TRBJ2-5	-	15	CASEVRGGLIETQYF
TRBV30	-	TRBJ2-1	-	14	CAWSLLTSYNEQFF